This entry lists 10 T cell receptor beta chains sequenced from one sample in a study of human T cells and chemical hapten exposure. Specified time point: pre-sensitization, week 0. Treatment: therapeutic diphenylcyclopropenone sensitization with weekly scalp DPC. TCRdb passed the RACE reads through MiXCR, listing each CDR3 protein once. The repertoire holds about 380,000 distinct CDR3 sequences, with roughly 4.6% as singletons. The input for sequencing was whole blood, taken in connection with sensitization to the hapten diphenylcyclopropenone (DPC). All receptors come from a woman aged 45-59 years with alopecia areata. Some clones in this sample may be carry-over from other donors' samples.

This clonotype was detected only a few times. The rearrangement joins TRBV7-2 to TRBJ1-1; no reliable D call. From germline, CDR1 is SGHTA and CDR2 FQGNSA. V was clipped by 1 base and J by 6 bases, with 15 bases between them. This CDR3 contains 15 residues. CDR3 in amino acids: CASSLEWVGIAEAFF. The CDR3 nucleotides are TGTGCCAGCAGCTTAGAGTGGGTAGGGATTGCTGAAGCTTTCTTT.

The chain joins TRBV12-3 or TRBV12-4 to TRBJ1-2; D is uncertain. Trimming left V 1 base short and J 7 bases short, with 7 bases between. The CDR3 contains 12 residues. The chain's CDR3 is CASSLENGGYTF. CDR3 in DNA: TGTGCCAGCAGTTTAGAGAACGGTGGCTACACCTTC.

V usage is TRBV4-1 and J usage is TRBJ1-1; TRBD1 agrees at 11 bases. The CDR3 extends over 14 amino acids. Trimming took 3 bases from V and 6 from J; bases not matched to a gene: 3. Germline lookup yields CDR1 MGHRA and CDR2 YSYEKL. The CDR3 is CASSHRTGGSEAFF. The CDR3 bases are TGCGCCAGCAGCCACAGGACAGGGGGCTCTGAAGCTTTCTTT.

CDR3 sequence reads: CASSPRLAGSYNEQFF. The CDR3 DNA reads TGTGCCAGCTCACCCAGACTAGCGGGAAGCTACAATGAGCAGTTCTTC. The V call is TRBV18, the J call TRBJ2-1, with 11 bases that match TRBD2. This CDR3 has 16 amino acids. V shed 3 bases, J shed 3 bases, and the junction held 4 bases outside the gene matches. Per germline, CDR1 KGHSH and CDR2 LQKENI. Full variable domain (missing parts from reference TRBV18 and TRBJ2-1): NAGVMQNPRHLVRRRGQEARLRCSPMKGHSHVYWYRQLPEEGLKFMVYLQKENIIDESGMPKERFSAEFPKEGPSILRIQQVVRGDSAAYFCASSPRLAGSYNEQFFGPGTRLTVL.

Many counts were recorded for this clonotype. DNA for the CDR3: TGTGCCACCAGTATGGGACAGTCTGGCGAGCAGTACTTC. It yields the protein CATSMGQSGEQYF. This sequence joins TRBV24-1 and TRBJ2-7; the match to TRBD1 covers 7 bases. V shed 6 bases, J shed 6 bases, and the junction held 7 bases outside the gene matches. The germline gives CDR1 KGHDR, CDR2 SFDVKD. The CDR3 covers 13 residues.

The rearrangement joins TRBV20-1 to TRBJ2-2; D gene unclear. CDR3 length: 11 residues. Germline CDR1 reads DFQATT; CDR2 reads SNEGSKA (reference sequence). V dropped 6 bases and J dropped 9 bases, with 11 bases sitting between them. DNA for the CDR3: TGCAGTGCGCTAAGTTTGAGGGAGCTGTTTTTT. Residues: CSALSLRELFF.

Many counts were recorded for this clonotype. The chain joins TRBV29-1 to TRBJ2-5, with TRBD1 identical over 9 bases. This CDR3 has 14 residues. The germline V gene has CDR1 SQVTM and CDR2 ANQGSEA. J was trimmed by 5 bases and V by 5 bases; bases with no gene match: 9. The CDR3 sequence: CSVQPGQGGETQYF. The DNA for the CDR3 is TGCAGCGTTCAACCGGGACAGGGAGGGGAGACCCAGTACTTC.

Comments on this clonotype: Being one base from a much bigger clone, this may be a read error. J is TRBJ2-3 and V is TRBV7-2; D not resolved. Germline lookup yields CDR1 SGHTA and CDR2 FQGNSA. This CDR3 has 12 residues. With 5 bases removed from V and 4 bases from J, the gap between germline ends came to 7 bases. CDR3 bases: TGTGCCAGCAGCCCAGACTCAGATACGCAGTATTTT. Translating gives CASSPDSDTQYF.

This clonotype was observed a handful of times. The chain carries TRBV29-1 and TRBJ2-3; no definite D call. Germline V gives CDR1 SQVTM, CDR2 ANQGSEA. The CDR3 sequence is 11 residues long. V lost 2 bases and J 10 bases, leaving 10 bases between the germline ends. The CDR3 DNA sequence: TGCAGCGTTGAAAACTCCCACGCGCAGTATTTT. Its protein is CSVENSHAQYF.

This clonotype was seen more than once but under ten times. The chain is built from TRBV21-1 and TRBJ1-1. TRBV21-1 is deemed a pseudogene. This CDR3 comprises 21 residues. The CDR3 DNA sequence: TGTGCCAGCAGCAAACCCCAAAACCCGCTTGAGGGGCAGAGGATGAACACTGAAGCTTTCTTT. Amino acids: CASSKPQNPLEGQRMNTEAFF.